This paragraph reports one T cell receptor (beta chain). Profiled with immunoSEQ multiplex PCR; TCRdb holds only in-frame clones, not every one. The profile shows about 110,000 clones, roughly nine tenths of them singletons. The data belong to a study of cytomegalovirus exposure and HLA in healthy donors. The clonotype was recovered from a woman younger than 30 in good health and CMV-seronegative. The specimen sequenced was PBMCs.

The CDR3 reads CASSLAPGAAETQYF. The CDR3 DNA sequence: TGCGCCAGCAGCTTGGCCCCGGGAGCCGCGGAGACCCAGTACTTC. This chain uses TRBV5-1 with TRBJ2-5; D possibly corresponds to TRBD2 (6 bases). Trimming stripped 0 bases from V and 5 bases from J, with 14 bases between. Germline values: CDR1 SGHRS, CDR2 YFSETQ. There are 15 residues in the CDR3.